This is a list of T cell receptor beta chains from one sample in a study of blood T cell repertoires in COVID-19. Some clones are missing from TCRdb's copy, which holds only in-frame ones; the method was immunoSEQ multiplex PCR. The data contain around 250,000 clones, about 86% of them singletons. Source material: peripheral blood. The receptors originated from a man between 35 and 55 years old with active or convalescent COVID-19. Both conserved end residues are part of each CDR3. D genes are given only for firm matches. Size tells how often a clone was seen (once, few, many) or the class of an expanded clone, and some rows leave it out.

TGTGCCAGCAGTTTCGAGCGGGAGGCCCTTCTGAAGCAGTACTTC	CASSFEREALLKQYF	-	TRBD2	TRBV6-5	TRBJ2-7
TGTGCCAGCAGTATAGCGGGGAGAAACACCGGGGAGCTGTTTTTT	CASSIAGRNTGELFF	-	TRBD2	TRBV6-5	TRBJ2-2
TGCGCCAGCAGCTTCGGGGTGGCGAACACTGAAGCTTTCTTT	CASSFGVANTEAFF	-	-	TRBV5-1	TRBJ1-1
TGTGCCACCAGTGATATTGGGGGCAGCAACAATGAGCAGTTCTTC	CATSDIGGSNNEQFF	-	-	TRBV24-1	TRBJ2-1
TGTGCCAGCAGCTTAGATTCAGGGGGGACTGAAGCTTTCTTT	CASSLDSGGTEAFF	-	TRBD1	TRBV13	TRBJ1-1
TGTGCCAGCAGCTTTCCCCTAGCGGGAGACACCGGGGAGCTGTTTTTT	CASSFPLAGDTGELFF	once	TRBD2	TRBV7-3	TRBJ2-2
TGTGCCAGCAGCTTAGAGACGGGGATGAACACCGGGGAGCTGTTTTTT	CASSLETGMNTGELFF	once	-	TRBV11-2	TRBJ2-2
TGCAGCGTTACAGGGGTGTACACTGAAGCTTTCTTT	CSVTGVYTEAFF	-	TRBD1	TRBV29-1	TRBJ1-1
TGTGCCATCAGTGAGTCTAAGGGGCGGGAGACCCAGTACTTC	CAISESKGRETQYF	-	-	TRBV10-3	TRBJ2-5
TGTGCCTGGACCAACCGACAGGGGTTTTACTACGAGCAGTACTTC	CAWTNRQGFYYEQYF	-	TRBD1	TRBV30	TRBJ2-7
TGTGCCATCAGTGAAGGGAGGGAACTAAATCAGCCCCAGCATTTT	CAISEGRELNQPQHF	-	-	TRBV10-3	TRBJ1-5
TGTGCCGGAGCACAGGGGAAGGAGACTGAAGCTTTCTTT	CAGAQGKETEAFF	-	TRBD1	TRBV2	TRBJ1-1
TGTGCCAGCAGCATGGGACTAGCTAACTATGGCTACACCTTC	CASSMGLANYGYTF	-	-	TRBV2	TRBJ1-2
TGTGCCAGCAGCCAAGATTCGGGACAGGGTCGCGAGCAGTACTTC	CASSQDSGQGREQYF	-	TRBD1	TRBV4-2	TRBJ2-7
TGTGCCAGCAGCAATACAGGGGGCAATGAGCAGTTCTTC	CASSNTGGNEQFF	once	TRBD1	TRBV3-1/TRBV3-2	TRBJ2-1